This T cell receptor beta chain was sequenced in a study of blood T cell repertoires in COVID-19. Trimming cost V 0 bases and J 7 bases, with 10 bases left between them. This CDR3 is built from 13 residues. Germline V gene sequence: CDR1 SGDLS, CDR2 YYNGEE. Authors' methods: Estimation of nucleated cell counts relied on the amplification of reference gene primers. TCRdb keeps only in-frame clones here, not all; method: immunoSEQ multiplex PCR. The V and J calls and clone size are taken from that table; D and trimming were inferred from the DNA. This sample has fewer than 200,000 clones, with about 85% found just once.

The chain uses TRBV9 and TRBJ1-2, with D hard to call. This clonotype originated in a woman over 75 with acute or convalescent COVID-19. Specimen: peripheral blood. The CDR3 region has the DNA TGTGCCAGCAGCGTAGGTGGGCCCAGTGGCTACACCTTC. Protein sequence: CASSVGGPSGYTF.